This TCR beta chain originates from a study of T cell responses to AZD1222 COVID-19 vaccine (dated by TCRdb to the early 2020s). The study in broad terms: TCR sequencing was performed for about 250 trial participants, of whom roughly 200 were given two doses of AZD1222 and about 25 were given two doses of MenACWY control vaccine. Trial participants were enrolled by age into 18-55, 56-69 and 70-plus year subgroups, with roughly 150, 30 and 60 TCR-sequenced participants respectively. Broader findings and caveats from the paper: Conclusions about previously exposed vaccinees are limited, since just 6 or 7 AZD1222 recipients were seropositive for SARS-CoV-2 at baseline. Participants were mostly white British, with more females than males. The authors suggested clonal diversity may have been underestimated. No day 14 peak-response samples were available, so repertoires were characterized only after the peak T cell response. Spike-specific TCR breadth and depth rose significantly after two AZD1222 doses compared with day 0 and with MenACWY recipients. The whole spike protein was spanned by vaccine-associated CD4 TCRs, and dominant responses were seen in regions 160-218 and 743-854. In the small 56-69-year group, the increase in depth fell short of significance, most likely because of low power. Nearly half of unique spike-specific TCRs reportedly recognized epitopes outside regions mutated in the B.1.351 and B.1.1.7 variants.

Explained via the paper, the time point label denotes: about 28 days (+/-7) after the second vaccine dose. AZD1222 recipients with second doses at about 4 weeks or about 12 weeks were pooled, because spike-specific TCR depth and breadth did not differ between schedules. Vaccinee samples were obtained from the UK trials COV001 and COV002, which included a single-blind randomized controlled phase 2/3 trial of AZD1222 (ChAdOx1 nCoV-19) in healthy adults. For TCRbeta chain sequencing, PBMC samples from trial participants were taken at day 0 and at day 28 after the second dose. Compared with germline, V lacks 2 bases and J lacks 0 bases; bases without a gene match: 9. CDR3 length: 17 amino acids, cysteine to phenylalanine. Only CDR3 DNA is held: 51 bases, read in frame from base 1. According to the germline V gene, CDR1 reads SNHLY and CDR2 reads FYNNEI. As to this clone: This receptor's antigen is unknown. Base qualities are not provided; no much larger clone lies one nucleotide away.

The CDR3 regions of human TCRbeta chains were analyzed by immunosequencing. On the study's bioinformatics: TCRs in the repertoires were compared against a reference library of SARS-CoV-2-specific TCRs that had been generated with the MIRA antigen-specificity platform. Breadth was defined as the fraction of unique TCRs that were SARS-CoV-2-associated, and depth was defined as the fraction of total T cells that were SARS-CoV-2-associated. Each spike-specific TCR was assigned to its reactive spike region and to a CD4 or CD8 class using the MIRA data. Log10-transformed breadth and depth values were compared by one-way ANOVA with Sidak's multiple comparisons tests. TCRdb retrieved this table from immuneACCESS and kept in-frame rearrangements only. Not all clones are present; in checked studies, unresolved V genes account for under half, and no reason is known for the remainder. V, J and clone size reflect that table, while D and trimming were determined from the DNA. This sample comprises 150,000 to 200,000 clones, about 92% of them detected only once. The ten largest make up under 1.2% of the sample.

The V and J genes are TRBV2 and TRBJ1-2; 7 middle bases align to TRBD1. The sequencing used peripheral blood, collected 28 days after the second AZD1222 dose. The source is an adult who received the AZD1222 COVID-19 vaccine. The bases are TGTGCCAGCAGTGAATCATTGGGGGACAGTACTAACTATGGCTACACCTTC. It specifies CASSESLGDSTNYGYTF. The reference TRBV2 and TRBJ1-2 proteins fill in what lies around the CDR3, so the full variable domain reads EPEVTQTPSHQVTQMGQEVILRCVPISNHLYFYWYRQILGQKVEFLVSFYNNEISEKSEIFDDQFSVERPDGSNFTLKIRSTKLEDSAMYFCASSESLGDSTNYGYTFGSGTRLTVV.